These 7 T cell receptor beta chains were sequenced from one sample in a study of T cells after yellow fever vaccination. MiXCR, run by TCRdb on the 5' RACE reads, gives a single entry per CDR3 protein. The sample has approximately 330,000 distinct CDR3 sequences; roughly an eighth are singletons. The sample was CD4+ T cells sorted from PBMCs, taken 15 days after the yellow fever booster vaccination. The origin of the receptors is a man aged 18 to 30 who received the YFV17D yellow fever vaccine.

The chain combines TRBV20-1 with TRBJ2-7; a weak D match, TRBD2 (6 bases). Germline loops: CDR1 DFQATT, CDR2 SNEGSKA (reference sequence). The CDR3 covers 14 residues. The ends were cut back, 5 bases at V and 5 bases at J, with 19 bases in the middle. CDR3 sequence: CSAGSTGLKDEQYV. The CDR3 DNA reads TGCAGTGCTGGCTCAACGGGACTCAAGGACGAGCAGTACGTC.

This clonotype appeared many times. This chain links TRBV5-6 with TRBJ2-5, with 10 positions matching TRBD2. Trimming cost V 2 bases and J 4 bases; bases outside gene matches: 11. This CDR3 region has 17 residues. CDR1 SGHDT and CDR2 YYEEEE come from the germline V gene. CDR3 sequence (DNA): TGTGCCAGCAGCTTCGTCCAGGGGACTAGCGCCGGAGAGACCCAGTACTTC. It codes for CASSFVQGTSAGETQYF.

This chain links TRBV9 with TRBJ2-5; 8 bases fit TRBD2. V dropped 7 bases and J dropped 1; count of bases not matched to a gene: 6. Germline assignment: CDR1 SGDLS and CDR2 YYNGEE. The CDR3 extends over 14 amino acids. CDR3 nucleotides: TGTGCCAGCGGGCGTAGCGGGGTCCAAGAGACCCAGTACTTC. This codes for CASGRSGVQETQYF.

The chain couples TRBV9 to TRBJ2-4; D is ambiguous. The V gene's germline CDR1 is SGDLS and CDR2 YYNGEE. Trimming cost V 5 bases and J 0 bases, with 6 bases left between them. This CDR3 has 13 amino acids. The CDR3 nucleotides read TGTGCCAGCAGTACGGAAGCCAAAAACATTCAGTACTTC. This codes for CASSTEAKNIQYF.

The table lists this clonotype with a few counts. CDR3 nucleotides: TGTGCCAGCAGTTGGAGACGGTTGAACACTGAAGCTTTCTTT. It specifies CASSWRRLNTEAFF. The J gene is TRBJ1-1, the V gene TRBV12-3 or TRBV12-4; D is unresolved. V lost 4 bases and J lost 0, with 9 bases in between. There are 14 residues in the CDR3.

The chain couples TRBV14 to TRBJ2-1, with 8 bases lining up with TRBD2. The germline V gene encodes CDR1 SGHDN and CDR2 FVKESK. The CDR3 contains 13 residues. Germline trimming cut 0 bases from V and 12 bases from J; bases unmatched to any gene: 4. For the CDR3, the DNA is TGTGCCAGCAGCCAAGATCGGGGGGGGCTGCAGTTCTTC. It encodes CASSQDRGGLQFF.

The genes are TRBV9 and TRBJ2-3; 8 bases are a match to TRBD2. CDR1 is SGDLS and CDR2 is YYNGEE in the germline V gene. This CDR3 has 16 amino acids. Germline trimming cut 4 bases from V and 4 bases from J; bases unmatched to any gene: 11. The CDR3 protein is CASSQLLAAPPDTQYF. The CDR3 DNA follows: TGTGCCAGCAGCCAGCTACTAGCGGCCCCCCCAGATACGCAGTATTTT.